One TCR beta chain is described in this entry. Its antigen remains unknown. These data originate in a study of response to subunit inactivated influenza vaccine. The study, taken as a whole, reports: Each seasonal flu vaccination may recruit only limited new T cells, authors suggested.

The V end lost 0 bases, the J end lost 7 bases, and 12 bases lay between the germline ends. This CDR3 region has 14 residues. Germline assignment: CDR1 MNHNS and CDR2 SASEGT. One entry per CDR3 protein, called by TCRdb with MiXCR from the RT-PCR reads. The sample consists of about 650,000 distinct CDR3 sequences, roughly 14% of them appearing once. The source material was PBMCs from blood, sampled 11 to 12 days after vaccination. The TCR comes from a man in his forties or fifties who received an inactivated influenza vaccine. V gene TRBV6-1 combines with J gene TRBJ1-1, with D perhaps TRBD1 (6 bases). The CDR3 region is CASSEALAGVEAFF. In nucleotides, the CDR3 is TGTGCCAGCAGTGAAGCACTGGCAGGGGTTGAAGCTTTCTTT.